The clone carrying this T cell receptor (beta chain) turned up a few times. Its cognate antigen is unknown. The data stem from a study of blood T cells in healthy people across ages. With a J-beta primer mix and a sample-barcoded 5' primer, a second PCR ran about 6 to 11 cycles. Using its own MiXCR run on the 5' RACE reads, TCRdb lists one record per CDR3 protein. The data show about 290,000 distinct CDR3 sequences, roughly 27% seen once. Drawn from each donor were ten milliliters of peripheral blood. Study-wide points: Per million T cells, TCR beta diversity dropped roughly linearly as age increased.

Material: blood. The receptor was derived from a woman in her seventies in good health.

CDR3 DNA sequence: TGCAGCGTTGCCCCGACAGGATCCATCGAGCAGTACTTC. As protein: CSVAPTGSIEQYF. J is TRBJ2-5 and V is TRBV29-1, with D perhaps matching TRBD1 (6 bases). The better agreement between TRBJ2-7 and the DNA end casts doubt on the J call. Germline V gene data show CDR1 as SQVTM and CDR2 as ANQGSEA. This CDR3 contains 13 residues.